This T cell receptor beta chain was recovered during a study of shared clonotypes between healthy human individuals. Trimming shortened V by 3 bases and J by 1 base, and 10 bases separated the two germline ends. CDR3 length: 14 residues. Looked up from germline, CDR1 is SGHRS and CDR2 is YFSETQ. Sequenced by immunoSEQ multiplex PCR; TCRdb stores in-frame clones only, minus some. The table has approximately 2.4 million clones, 90% to 97% seen once. This TCR was recovered from a man between 18 and 29 years old in good health. Sequenced material: naive CD4+ T cells sorted from blood. Subset meaning: CD45RA+ positively selected. The chain uses TRBV5-1 and TRBJ2-5, with D possibly being TRBD2 (6 bases). The CDR3 region is CASSSRGAQETQYF. Written as DNA, the CDR3 is TGCGCCAGCAGCTCCCGCGGGGCCCAAGAGACCCAGTACTTC.